This entry features one T cell receptor (beta chain) sequence. The data are from a study of control samples from healthy donors and cancer patients. Germline trimming cut 2 bases from V and 1 base from J; bases unmatched to any gene: 8. The CDR3 sequence is 16 residues long. Germline loops: CDR1 SGHTA, CDR2 FQGNSA. The assay was immunoSEQ multiplex PCR, and TCRdb's table has in-frame clones only and misses some. The repertoire has 73,000 or so clones, more than 75% of them found once; the top ten carry over 3.5%. The chain links TRBV7-2 to TRBJ2-7; TRBD2 aligns across 7 bases. Sequencing used blood. The TCR comes from a woman between 50 and 59 years old in good health. CDR3 coding DNA: TGTGCCAGCAGCTTATTCAAGCGGGATTTGTCCTACGAGCAGTACTTC. It encodes CASSLFKRDLSYEQYF.